The present T cell receptor (beta chain) was sequenced within a study of T cell repertoires in cytomegalovirus infection (dated by TCRdb to the late 2010s). About the full investigation: Donor HLA type was relevant to the analysis, as public TCR beta signatures indicated carriage of CMV infection together with the matching HLA type.

Sequencing relied on an Illumina HiSeq 1500. In TCRdb, the public reads were trimmed at Q25 with fastp and aligned with MiXCR, with productive beta chains retained. One record per CDR3 amino acid sequence lists the most common genes and DNA. The sample data list 200,000 to 300,000 distinct CDR3 sequences, and about an eighth of these were observed just once. The ten largest clones capture around 9% of the sample. The CDR3 covers 15 residues, taking in both the cysteine and the phenylalanine. The sequence is cut down to CDR3 DNA, 45 bases in frame from base 1. Via the germline V gene, CDR1 is MDHEN and CDR2 SYDVKM. The germline V end is reduced by 4 bases and the J end by 2 bases; junction bases left unmatched: 7. Many counts were recorded for this clonotype. Its antigen is still unknown. The record has no base qualities; no much larger clone is one base away. What the work shows at the level of the full study, not this receptor alone: The ex vivo response was dominated by HLA-C-restricted CMV-specific TCR beta clonotypes, and the single most frequent clonotype in two of eight donors was supplied by these HLA-C-restricted clonotypes. In both this cohort and an independent cohort of 352 donors, the cumulative frequency of public TCR beta family members distinguished carriers of CMV infection plus the relevant HLA type.

The sequence derives from a human donor in good health (CMV status not recorded). Some clones in this sample may be carry-over from other donors' samples. This chain is built from TRBV28 and TRBJ2-7, with 8 central nucleotides matching TRBD2. The source material was PBMCs. The nucleotide sequence is TGTGCCAGCAGTTCCCGCGGGGGGAAAACCTACGAGCAGTACTTC. This encodes CASSSRGGKTYEQYF.